This TCR beta chain comes out of a study of blood T cell repertoires in COVID-19. Study information: The study drew acute and convalescent COVID-19 samples from the United States, Italy and Spain. T cells, B-cell-depleted T cells, or PBMCs supplied cDNA or gDNA.

V shed 5 bases, J shed 1 base, and the junction held 2 bases outside the gene matches. Germline values: CDR1 SNHLY, CDR2 FYNNEI. This CDR3 is 15 amino acids long. The assay was immunoSEQ multiplex PCR, and TCRdb's table has in-frame clones only and misses some. The table records about 140,000 clones, about 90% of them present only once. This TCR was recovered from a man between 60 and 75 years old with active or convalescent COVID-19. J is TRBJ1-5 and V is TRBV2; 10 bases line up with TRBD1. The specimen was peripheral blood. The CDR3 nucleotides are TGTGCCAGCAGTCGACAGGGGGCAAGCAATCAGCCCCAGCATTTT. It encodes CASSRQGASNQPQHF.